Reported below is one T cell receptor beta chain. Only in-frame clones appear in the TCRdb table, and some are missing; sequencing was by immunoSEQ multiplex PCR. The sample carries 250,000 to 300,000 clones, approximately 85% recorded once. These data originate in a study of blood T cell repertoires in COVID-19. Study details: There were acute and convalescent COVID-19 samples, and they came from the United States, Italy and Spain. T cells, B-cell-depleted T cells, or PBMCs provided the cDNA or gDNA that served as material.

V lost 1 base to trimming and J lost 2 bases; unmatched junction nucleotides: 3. Germline CDR1 SEHNR, CDR2 FQNEAQ (reference sequence). This CDR3 has 16 residues. Sequencing used peripheral blood. The genes are TRBV7-9 and TRBJ2-1, with 9 positions matching TRBD2. This clonotype was sampled from a man aged 50-60 years with active or convalescent COVID-19. The CDR3 spells CASSLVGGRAYNEQFF. The DNA of the CDR3 is TGTGCCAGCAGCTTAGTTGGCGGGAGGGCCTACAATGAGCAGTTCTTC. The complete variable domain, with remaining parts taken from reference TRBV7-9 and TRBJ2-1, reads DTGVSQNPRHKITKRGQNVTFRCDPISEHNRLYWYRQTLGQGPEFLTYFQNEAQLEKSRLLSDRFSAERPKGSFSTLEIQRTEQGDSAMYLCASSLVGGRAYNEQFFGPGTRLTVL.